This T cell receptor beta chain was sequenced in a study of T cell responses to AZD1222 COVID-19 vaccine. Study findings and constraints: Regions left unmutated in variants are reportedly the target of nearly half of spike-specific TCRs. Among AZD1222 vaccinees, only 5 to 7 were seropositive at baseline.

Germline CDR1 MNHEY, CDR2 SMNVEV (reference sequence). CDR3 length: 17 residues. With V trimmed by 4 bases and J by 4 bases, 9 bases remained unmatched. Pooled together were second doses at about 4 or about 12 weeks. The repertoire was sequenced with immunoSEQ multiplex PCR; TCRdb's copy has only in-frame clones and lacks some. The sample contains some 93,000 clones, around 87% of which appear only once. A note on this clone: Its target is unknown.

This chain joins TRBV27 and TRBJ2-3; TRBD2 aligns across 12 bases. This sequence was found in an adult who received the AZD1222 COVID-19 vaccine. Sequencing was performed on peripheral blood, taken 28 days after the second AZD1222 dose. CDR3 sequence: CASSSRLAGVVSDTQYF. In DNA, the CDR3 is TGTGCCAGCAGTTCTCGACTAGCGGGAGTTGTCTCAGATACGCAGTATTTT.